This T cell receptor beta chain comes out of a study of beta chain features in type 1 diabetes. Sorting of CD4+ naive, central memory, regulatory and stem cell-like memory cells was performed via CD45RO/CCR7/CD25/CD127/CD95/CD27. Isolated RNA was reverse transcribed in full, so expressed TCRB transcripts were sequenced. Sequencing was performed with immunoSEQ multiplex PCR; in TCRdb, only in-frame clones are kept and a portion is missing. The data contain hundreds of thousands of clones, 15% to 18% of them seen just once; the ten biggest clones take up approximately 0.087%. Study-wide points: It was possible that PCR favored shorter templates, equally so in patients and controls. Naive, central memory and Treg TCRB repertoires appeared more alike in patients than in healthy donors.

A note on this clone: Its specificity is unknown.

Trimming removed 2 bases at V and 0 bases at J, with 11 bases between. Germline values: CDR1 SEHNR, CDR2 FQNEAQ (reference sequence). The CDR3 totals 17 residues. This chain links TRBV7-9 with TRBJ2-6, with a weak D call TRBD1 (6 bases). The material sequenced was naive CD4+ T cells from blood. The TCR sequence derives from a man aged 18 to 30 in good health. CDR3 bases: TGTGCCAGCAGCTTACCCCGGACAGCCTCTGGGGCCAACGTCCTGACTTTC. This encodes CASSLPRTASGANVLTF.